Listed below are T cell receptor beta chains from one sample, sequenced in a study of CD4 T cells in relation to SARS-CoV-2 and coronaviruses. Assay used: immunoSEQ multiplex PCR; TCRdb lists only in-frame clones, some missing. The data hold 26,000 or so clones, with 74% observed a single time. Their target antigens are unknown. Sequencing was done on a sample of CD4+ T cells from PBMCs, cultured in vitro. The receptors stem from a human donor in good health. CDR3s include the opening cysteine and the closing phenylalanine or tryptophan. D genes are given only for firm matches. Clone size appears in some rows only: once, few, many, or a class for an expanded clone.

TRBJ1-1,TRBV20-1,NA,NA,CSAGANTEAFF,TGCAGTGCTGGCGCGAACACTGAAGCTTTCTTT
TRBJ1-2,TRBV12-3/TRBV12-4,NA,NA,CASSFSGDYGYTF,TGTGCCAGCAGTTTTTCCGGTGACTATGGCTACACCTTC
TRBJ2-2,TRBV7-8,NA,few,CASSSLFTGELFF,TGTGCCAGCAGCTCCCTGTTCACCGGGGAGCTGTTTTTT
TRBJ1-6,TRBV7-8,NA,few,CASSPLTDSYNSPLHF,TGTGCCAGCAGCCCGCTGACAGACTCCTATAATTCACCCCTCCACTTT
TRBJ1-1,TRBV4-1,NA,NA,CASSQGGPLWGLNTEAFF,TGCGCCAGCAGCCAAGGGGGACCCCTATGGGGCCTGAACACTGAAGCTTTCTTT
TRBJ2-3,TRBV9,TRBD1,NA,CASSAGTGGADTQYF,TGTGCCAGCAGCGCCGGGACAGGGGGCGCAGATACGCAGTATTTT
TRBJ2-1,TRBV21-1,NA,NA,CASSNRDSEGYNEQFF,TGTGCCAGCAGCAACCGGGACAGTGAGGGTTACAATGAGCAGTTCTTC
TRBJ2-3,TRBV5-4,TRBD2,NA,CASSLISGGSTDTQYF,TGTGCCAGCAGCTTAATTAGCGGGGGTAGCACAGATACGCAGTATTTT
TRBJ2-2,TRBV7-2,NA,once,CASSMDSAGELFF,TGTGCCAGCAGCATGGACTCAGCCGGGGAGCTGTTTTTT
TRBJ1-3,TRBV28,NA,NA,CASSSHRGGLIRSSGNTIYF,TGTGCCAGCAGTTCACACCGCGGGGGCTTAATTAGGAGCTCTGGAAACACCATATATTTT
TRBJ1-6,TRBV5-1,TRBD1,few,CASSLTGQVGSPLHF,TGCGCCAGCAGCTTGACGGGACAGGTGGGTTCACCCCTCCACTTT
TRBJ2-3,TRBV7-7,TRBD2,NA,CASSYSGGTDTQYF,TGTGCCAGCAGCTACAGCGGGGGCACAGATACGCAGTATTTT
TRBJ2-7,TRBV12-3/TRBV12-4,NA,NA,CASSFSAGDEQYF,TGTGCCAGCAGTTTCTCGGCTGGGGACGAGCAGTACTTC
TRBJ2-1,TRBV5-1,NA,NA,CASSLTGSPLNEQFF,TGCGCCAGCAGCTTGACGGGTAGTCCGCTTAATGAGCAGTTCTTC
TRBJ1-5,TRBV18,NA,NA,CASSPTAAVVQPQHF,TGTGCCAGCTCACCTACCGCTGCAGTGGTTCAGCCCCAGCATTTT
TRBJ2-6,TRBV19,NA,NA,CASSIRGRGANVLTF,TGTGCCAGTAGTATTCGGGGGAGAGGGGCCAACGTCCTGACTTTC
TRBJ2-7,TRBV10-3,NA,NA,CAITAAEGLVEQYF,TGTGCCATCACGGCGGCCGAGGGGCTAGTGGAGCAGTACTTC
TRBJ2-7,TRBV6-8,TRBD1,NA,CASSYRRDSGSEQYF,TGTGCCAGCAGTTATAGACGGGACAGTGGATCCGAGCAGTACTTC
TRBJ2-1,TRBV7-2,NA,NA,CASSSLLGAWGGFF,TGTGCCAGCAGCTCCCTGTTGGGGGCTTGGGGAGGATTCTTC
TRBJ1-2,TRBV29-1,NA,NA,CSVDSNYGYTF,TGCAGCGTTGACAGTAACTATGGCTACACCTTC
TRBJ2-2,TRBV11-2,NA,NA,CASSLDFRAELFF,TGTGCCAGCAGCTTAGACTTCCGTGCTGAGCTGTTTTTT
TRBJ2-7,TRBV30,TRBD2,NA,CAWTPSSGRSEQYF,TGTGCCTGGACCCCCTCTAGCGGGAGGTCCGAGCAGTACTTC
TRBJ2-5,TRBV5-6,TRBD1,few,CASSWGTGSQETQYF,TGTGCCAGCAGCTGGGGGACAGGATCCCAAGAGACCCAGTACTTC
TRBJ2-7,TRBV10-1,NA,NA,CASSEFPGTTSYEQYF,TGCGCCAGCAGTGAGTTCCCCGGGACAACGTCATACGAGCAGTACTTC
TRBJ1-6,TRBV6-5,TRBD1,medium-sized,CASRHRQGYGSLHF,TGTGCCAGCAGACATCGACAGGGTTATGGATCCCTCCACTTT
TRBJ2-1,TRBV18,TRBD2,NA,CASSPQDGLANPNEQFF,TGTGCCAGCTCCCCTCAAGATGGACTAGCGAACCCCAATGAGCAGTTCTTC
TRBJ1-5,TRBV27,NA,NA,CASSLMSSNQPQHF,TGTGCCAGCAGTTTGATGAGTAGCAATCAGCCCCAGCATTTT
TRBJ1-3,TRBV3-1/TRBV3-2,NA,NA,CASSSDRLSGNTIYF,TGTGCCAGCAGCTCCGACAGACTCTCTGGAAACACCATATATTTT
TRBJ2-5,TRBV2,TRBD2,NA,CASSAERGNQETQYF,TGTGCCAGCAGTGCAGAGCGGGGGAACCAAGAGACCCAGTACTTC